Listed here are 32 T cell receptor beta chains from one sample, sequenced in a study of Tregs in tolerant kidney transplant recipients. Profiled with immunoSEQ multiplex PCR; TCRdb holds only in-frame clones, not every one. The repertoire has 55,000 to 70,000 clones, 75% to 90% of them found once; the top ten carry roughly 2.2%. The specimen was Tregs from blood, collected before the transplant. The receptors shown here come from a human donor who received a combined kidney and bone marrow transplant.

The rearrangement links TRBV18 to TRBJ2-4; 8 bases map to TRBD2. The CDR3 loop spans 16 amino acids. V shed 6 bases, J shed 1 base, and the junction held 8 bases outside the gene matches. The germline CDR1 and CDR2 sequences are KGHSH and LQKENI. The CDR3 DNA follows: TGTGCCAGCTCGCTCCGCGCGGGGGGCGCCAAAAACATTCAGTACTTC. This translates into CASSLRAGGAKNIQYF.

V usage is TRBV25-1 and J usage is TRBJ2-6; D uncertain. The CDR3 has 14 residues. V was clipped by 5 bases and J by 4 bases, with 9 bases between them. The germline CDR1 and CDR2 sequences are MGHDK and SYGVNS. CDR3 amino acids: CASSPDPGANVLTF. CDR3 DNA: TGTGCCAGCAGTCCGGATCCCGGGGCCAACGTCCTGACTTTC.

The chain recombines TRBV11-1 with TRBJ2-7; no clear D gene. Germline loops: CDR1 SGHAT, CDR2 FQDESV (reference sequence). There are 12 residues in the CDR3. V gave up 5 bases and J gave up 1 base, with 6 bases separating them. The CDR3, as DNA: TGTGCCAGCAGCATCCTTTCCTACGAGCAGTACTTC. Encoded protein: CASSILSYEQYF.

The chain carries TRBV29-1 and TRBJ2-1; weak D call: TRBD2 (5 bases). This CDR3 is built from 10 residues. V lost 4 bases and J lost 8, with 6 bases in between. The germline gives CDR1 SQVTM, CDR2 ANQGSEA. The CDR3 DNA follows: TGCAGCGTTGGAGGGTATGAGCAGTTCTTC. Translated, it gives CSVGGYEQFF.

The rearrangement links TRBV5-1 to TRBJ2-2; D gene uncertain. CDR1 and CDR2 from the germline V gene are SGHRS and YFSETQ. V lost 4 bases and J lost 5, with 12 bases in between. CDR3 length: 14 amino acids. The CDR3 protein is CASSRLVGTGELFF. Here the CDR3 DNA reads TGCGCCAGCAGCCGCCTAGTGGGGACCGGGGAGCTGTTTTTT.

This chain links TRBV7-9 with TRBJ1-2; D may be TRBD1 (6 bases). The germline gives CDR1 SEHNR, CDR2 FQNEAQ (reference sequence). The V gene lost 5 bases and the J gene lost 4 bases, with 23 bases spanning the gap. This CDR3 is built from 17 residues. In DNA form, the CDR3 reads TGTGCCAGCAGCCCGCTTTCGACGGGGGGCGCTGGCTATGGCTACACCTTC. Protein: CASSPLSTGGAGYGYTF.

The rearrangement links TRBV5-4 to TRBJ2-1; D is undetermined. The length of the CDR3 is 13 residues. Trimming shortened V by 5 bases and J by 7 bases, and 13 bases separated the two germline ends. CDR1 and CDR2 from the germline V gene are SGHNT and YYREEE (reference sequence). CDR3 nucleotide sequence: TGTGCCAGCAGGGGCGACCGATGGAATGAGCAGTTCTTC. Its translation: CASRGDRWNEQFF.

This rearrangement joins TRBV19 to TRBJ1-5; possible D gene TRBD1, 5 bases. V lost 5 bases to trimming and J lost 4 bases, with 15 bases between them. The CDR3 is 15 residues long. The V gene's germline CDR1 is LNHDA and CDR2 SQIVND (reference sequence). The CDR3 region has the DNA TGTGCCAGTAGTCCGACAGATATAGCAAATCAGCCCCAGCATTTT. Encoded protein: CASSPTDIANQPQHF. Full variable domain (outside the CDR3, taken from reference TRBV19 and TRBJ1-5): DGGITQSPKYLFRKEGQNVTLSCEQNLNHDAMYWYRQDPGQGLRLIYYSQIVNDFQKGDIAEGYSVSREKKESFPLTVTSAQKNPTAFYLCASSPTDIANQPQHFGDGTRLSIL.

The chain couples TRBV27 to TRBJ2-7, with D perhaps matching TRBD1 or TRBD2 (5 bases each). CDR3 length: 14 amino acids. The ends were cut back, 6 bases at V and 4 bases at J, with 16 bases in the middle. Per germline, CDR1 MNHEY and CDR2 SMNVEV (reference sequence). The CDR3 DNA reads as TGTGCCAGCAGCCGGGACGATGTTTCATACGAGCAGTACTTC. Translated, it gives CASSRDDVSYEQYF.

The table lists this clone with a few counts. The genes are TRBV10-2 and TRBJ1-3; the D gene is possibly TRBD1 (6 bases). Germline V gene sequence: CDR1 WSHSY, CDR2 SAAADI. Trimming removed 4 bases from V and 5 bases from J, with 9 bases in between. The CDR3 runs 13 residues. The CDR3 protein is CASSVGTRNTIYF. The CDR3 DNA follows: TGCGCCAGCAGTGTAGGGACAAGAAACACCATATATTTT.

The genes are TRBV19 and TRBJ1-2; D unresolved. The CDR3 consists of 14 residues. Germline assignment: CDR1 LNHDA and CDR2 SQIVND (reference sequence). Trimming pared 3 bases from V and 2 bases from J, leaving 10 bases between. The chain's CDR3 is CASSIDTRNYGYTF. The CDR3 DNA sequence: TGTGCCAGTAGTATCGACACTCGAAACTATGGCTACACCTTC.

The V gene is TRBV2, the J gene TRBJ2-5, with D possibly matching TRBD1 (5 bases). The CDR3 consists of 12 residues. Germline lookup yields CDR1 SNHLY and CDR2 FYNNEI. V was trimmed by 1 base and J by 9 bases, leaving 9 bases between them. This CDR3 is CASSEGLGPQYF. The DNA of the CDR3 is TGTGCCAGCAGTGAAGGGCTGGGGCCCCAGTACTTC.

The chain is built from TRBV13 and TRBJ2-3; D is tentatively TRBD1 or TRBD2 (5 bases each). This CDR3 has 15 amino acids. Trimming stripped 0 bases from V and 6 bases from J, with 13 bases between. The germline gives CDR1 PRHDT, CDR2 FYEKMQ (reference sequence). Here the CDR3 reads CASSLGVPGRDTQYF. For the CDR3, the DNA is TGTGCCAGCAGCTTAGGAGTCCCGGGGCGTGATACGCAGTATTTT.

Only a few counts were recorded for this clone. The chain employs TRBV6-5 and TRBJ2-7; 8 bases line up with TRBD2. Germline CDR1 and CDR2: MNHEY and SVGAGI. The CDR3 has 13 residues. With V trimmed by 5 bases and J by 7 bases, 7 bases remained unmatched. The CDR3 protein is CASSTGGGREQYF. DNA for the CDR3: TGTGCCAGCAGTACGGGGGGGGGTAGGGAGCAGTACTTC.

CDR3 in DNA: TGTGCCAGTAGTATTCGACACAGGGAAGGTGGCTACACCTTC. It is translated as CASSIRHREGGYTF. V gene TRBV19 combines with J gene TRBJ1-2; tentative D call: TRBD1 (6 bases). Germline CDR1 and CDR2: LNHDA and SQIVND (reference sequence). V was clipped by 3 bases and J by 7 bases, with 15 bases between them. CDR3 length: 14 amino acids.

This chain's CDR3 is CASSRSGRGTDTQYF. The CDR3 DNA reads TGTGCCAGCAGTCGGTCTGGGCGTGGGACAGATACGCAGTATTTT. The chain is built from TRBV5-4 and TRBJ2-3; D unresolved. The CDR3 extends over 15 amino acids. Germline CDR1 is SGHNT and CDR2 is YYREEE (reference sequence). Trimming pared 5 bases from V and 3 bases from J, leaving 16 bases between.

The rearrangement uses TRBV6-5 and TRBJ1-4; D perhaps matches TRBD1 (5 bases). The CDR3 spans 15 residues. Germline V gene sequence: CDR1 MNHEY, CDR2 SVGAGI. V was shortened by 0 bases and J by 8 bases, with 13 bases between the two germline ends. CDR3 protein: CASSYSEGVGEKLFF. The CDR3 nucleotides are TGTGCCAGCAGTTACTCGGAAGGGGTAGGGGAAAAACTGTTTTTT.

The rearrangement uses TRBV7-8 and TRBJ2-7; D not certain. This CDR3 region has 14 residues. Germline lookup yields CDR1 SGHVS and CDR2 FQNEAQ. V lost 4 bases and J lost 7, with 17 bases in between. The CDR3 loop is CASSSQGPVGEQYF. CDR3 nucleotides: TGTGCCAGCAGCTCCCAAGGTCCCGTCGGGGAGCAGTACTTC.

This chain links TRBV7-2 with TRBJ1-2, with D unclear. The V and J ends lost 5 bases and 6 bases respectively, with 13 bases between them. The CDR3 has 13 residues. From germline, CDR1 is SGHTA and CDR2 FQGNSA. CDR3: CASSLRPGDGYTF. The CDR3 DNA is TGTGCCAGCAGCCTACGCCCCGGAGATGGCTACACCTTC.

The rearrangement links TRBV30 to TRBJ2-6; possibly TRBD1 or TRBD2 for D (5 bases each). CDR3 size: 13 residues. Germline assignment: CDR1 GTSNPN and CDR2 SVGIG (reference sequence). CDR3 in DNA: TGTGGGTCGGGGCCGAGTGGGGCCAACGTCCTGACTTTC. Amino acids: CGSGPSGANVLTF.

The genes are TRBV5-1 and TRBJ1-6, with unresolved D. There are 13 residues in the CDR3. From germline, CDR1 is SGHRS and CDR2 YFSETQ. V shed 4 bases and J shed 8 bases, with 10 bases lying between them. CDR3 sequence (DNA): TGCGCCAGCAGCCCTTCCCCGGATTCACCCCTCCACTTT. Translating gives CASSPSPDSPLHF.

The genes are TRBV5-1 and TRBJ2-5; 8 nucleotides match TRBD1. J gave up 4 bases and V 4 bases, and 9 bases lay outside the gene matches. The CDR3 contains 15 residues. Looked up from germline, CDR1 is SGHRS and CDR2 is YFSETQ. The CDR3: CASSEYTGGRETQYF. The CDR3 region has the DNA TGCGCCAGCAGCGAATACACAGGGGGACGAGAGACCCAGTACTTC. Filled out from reference TRBV5-1 and TRBJ2-5, the complete variable domain reads KAGVTQTPRYLIKTRGQQVTLSCSPISGHRSVSWYQQTPGQGLQFLFEYFSETQRNKGNFPGRFSGRQFSNSRSEMNVSTLELGDSALYLCASSEYTGGRETQYFGPGTRLLVL.

This clone has just one count. The chain combines TRBV27 with TRBJ1-1; perhaps TRBD1 as D (5 bases). The CDR3 has 14 residues. CDR1 and CDR2 (germline): MNHEY, SMNVEV (reference sequence). Trimming took 5 bases from V and 3 from J, leaving 13 bases between them. The CDR3 sequence: CASSKGEGDTEAFF. The DNA for the CDR3 is TGTGCCAGCAGTAAGGGTGAAGGGGACACTGAAGCTTTCTTT.

This chain uses TRBV10-3 with TRBJ2-1; possibly TRBD1 or TRBD2 for D (6 bases each). Trimming left V 5 bases short and J 9 bases short, with 17 bases between. The V gene's germline CDR1 is ENHRY and CDR2 SYGVKD. This CDR3 has 14 amino acids. For the CDR3, the DNA is TGTGCCATCAGTTTAGGGGGGCTGGGTGGTGAGCAGTTCTTC. Amino acid sequence: CAISLGGLGGEQFF.

Only a few counts were recorded for this clone. The rearrangement uses TRBV6-5 and TRBJ2-7; D unresolved. V was trimmed by 5 bases and J by 3 bases, leaving 11 bases between them. The germline CDR1 and CDR2 sequences are MNHEY and SVGAGI. CDR3 length: 13 residues. The CDR3 region has the DNA TGTGCCAGCAGTGAAGATAAGATCTACGAGCAGTACTTC. The encoded protein is CASSEDKIYEQYF.

The chain joins TRBV2 to TRBJ1-2; D call uncertain. The CDR3 extends over 14 amino acids. The V end was cut by 8 bases, the J end by 0 bases, with 13 bases between. The germline V gene encodes CDR1 SNHLY and CDR2 FYNNEI. In DNA form, the CDR3 reads TGTGCCAGCTCCCTAGCCGGACCTAACTATGGCTACACCTTC. Its translation is CASSLAGPNYGYTF. The full variable domain, with the rest looked up from reference TRBV2 and TRBJ1-2, is EPEVTQTPSHQVTQMGQEVILRCVPISNHLYFYWYRQILGQKVEFLVSFYNNEISEKSEIFDDQFSVERPDGSNFTLKIRSTKLEDSAMYFCASSLAGPNYGYTFGSGTRLTVV.

The chain has TRBV7-2 and TRBJ1-1, with TRBD1 as a possible D gene (5 bases). The CDR3 is 15 amino acids. CDR1 and CDR2 (germline): SGHTA, FQGNSA. Trimming removed 5 bases at V and 7 bases at J, with 20 bases between. The CDR3 is CASSPGQGIGIEAFF. Written as DNA, the CDR3 is TGTGCCAGCAGCCCCGGGCAGGGAATTGGGATTGAAGCTTTCTTT. The whole variable domain, filled in from reference TRBV7-2 and TRBJ1-1, reads GAGVSQSPSNKVTEKGKDVELRCDPISGHTALYWYRQSLGQGLEFLIYFQGNSAPDKSGLPSDRFSAERTGGSVSTLTIQRTQQEDSAVYLCASSPGQGIGIEAFFGQGTRLTVV.

The rearrangement uses TRBV19 and TRBJ1-5, with D perhaps matching TRBD1 (5 bases). This CDR3 region has 14 residues. Germline CDR1 LNHDA, CDR2 SQIVND (reference sequence). Trimming shortened V by 1 base and J by 7 bases, and 11 bases separated the two germline ends. CDR3 DNA sequence: TGTGCCAGTAGTATAGGGGGGTCCGGGCAGCCCCAGCATTTT. Translating gives CASSIGGSGQPQHF.

The rearrangement uses TRBV4-1 and TRBJ1-2; D is undetermined. The germline V gene encodes CDR1 MGHRA and CDR2 YSYEKL. Trimming stripped 3 bases from V and 4 bases from J, with 21 bases between. The CDR3 loop spans 17 amino acids. CDR3 residues: CASSQALTGRSIYGYTF. DNA of the CDR3: TGCGCCAGCAGCCAGGCCTTAACGGGCAGATCCATCTATGGCTACACCTTC.

The chain links TRBV7-6 to TRBJ2-5, with TRBD2 matching over 8 bases. Per germline, CDR1 SGHVS and CDR2 FNYEAQ. The CDR3 runs to 15 residues. Losses at the gene ends were 7 bases for V and 2 bases for J; bases not matched to a gene: 9. CDR3 region: CASNQRGRQQETQYF. CDR3 DNA sequence: TGTGCCAGCAACCAGCGGGGGCGACAACAAGAGACCCAGTACTTC.

The chain joins TRBV27 to TRBJ1-4; D is ambiguous. Germline lookup yields CDR1 MNHEY and CDR2 SMNVEV (reference sequence). The V end was cut by 8 bases, the J end by 3 bases, with 16 bases between. The CDR3 totals 15 residues. CDR3 region: CASGRRRLANEKLFF. The CDR3 DNA is TGTGCCAGCGGCCGCAGGCGGTTAGCTAATGAAAAACTGTTTTTT.

This chain joins TRBV9 and TRBJ2-2; the D gene is possibly TRBD1 (6 bases). Between the trimmed V and J ends, which lost 4 bases and 4 bases, there was a span of 8 bases. Germline CDR1 reads SGDLS; CDR2 reads YYNGEE. The CDR3 spans 13 residues. CDR3: CASSPQGTGELFF. CDR3 bases: TGTGCCAGCAGCCCACAGGGCACCGGGGAGCTGTTTTTT.